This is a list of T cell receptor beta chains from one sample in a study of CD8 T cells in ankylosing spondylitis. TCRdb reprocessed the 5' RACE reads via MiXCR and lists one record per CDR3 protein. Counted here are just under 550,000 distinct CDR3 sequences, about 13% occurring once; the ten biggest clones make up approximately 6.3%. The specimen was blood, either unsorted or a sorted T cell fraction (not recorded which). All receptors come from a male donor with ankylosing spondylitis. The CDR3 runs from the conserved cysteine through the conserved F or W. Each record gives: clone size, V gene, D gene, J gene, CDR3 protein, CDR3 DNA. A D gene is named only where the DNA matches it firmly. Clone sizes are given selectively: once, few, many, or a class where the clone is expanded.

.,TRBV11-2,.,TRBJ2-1,CASSRNREDEQFF,TGTGCCAGCAGCAGAAACAGGGAGGATGAGCAGTTCTTC
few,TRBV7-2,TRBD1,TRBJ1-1,CAIVQGAWGTEAFF,TGTGCCATCGTACAGGGGGCTTGGGGGACTGAAGCTTTCTTT
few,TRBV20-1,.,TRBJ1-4,CSARDRWTRGATNEKLFF,TGCAGTGCTAGAGATCGATGGACCCGGGGGGCGACTAATGAAAAACTGTTTTTT
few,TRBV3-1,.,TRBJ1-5,CASSQDHQGNQPQHF,TGTGCCAGCAGCCAAGATCACCAGGGCAATCAGCCCCAGCATTTT
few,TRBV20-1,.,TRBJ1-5,CSATREPNQPQHF,TGCAGTGCAACTCGGGAGCCCAATCAGCCCCAGCATTTT
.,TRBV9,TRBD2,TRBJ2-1,CASSTPAGGAYNEQFF,TGTGCCAGCAGCACCCCAGCGGGAGGGGCCTACAATGAGCAGTTCTTC
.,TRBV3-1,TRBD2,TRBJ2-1,CASSQARTSGSYEQFF,TGTGCCAGCAGCCAAGCAAGGACTAGCGGGAGTTATGAGCAGTTCTTC
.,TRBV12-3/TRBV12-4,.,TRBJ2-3,CATRQRRGADTQYF,TGTGCCACCCGACAGCGGAGGGGGGCAGATACGCAGTATTTT
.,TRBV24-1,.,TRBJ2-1,CATSDPNANEQFF,TGTGCCACCAGTGATCCGAACGCTAATGAGCAGTTCTTC
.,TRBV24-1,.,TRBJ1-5,CATSDGVWPQHF,TGTGCCACCAGTGATGGGGTATGGCCCCAGCATTTT
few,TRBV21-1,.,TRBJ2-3,CASSKDGTSTDTQYF,TGTGCCAGCAGCAAAGATGGGACTAGCACAGATACGCAGTATTTT
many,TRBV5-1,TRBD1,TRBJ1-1,CASSSTGGSTEAFF,TGCGCCAGCAGCTCTACAGGGGGGAGCACTGAAGCTTTCTTT
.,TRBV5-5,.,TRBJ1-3,CASTRGSGNTIYF,TGTGCCAGCACCCGGGGCTCTGGAAACACCATATATTTT
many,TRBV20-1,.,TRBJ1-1,CSAPPSGTAEAFF,TGCAGTGCTCCACCGTCAGGGACCGCTGAAGCTTTCTTT
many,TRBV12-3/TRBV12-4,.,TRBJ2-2,CASTVTNTGELFF,TGTGCCAGCACGGTAACGAACACCGGGGAGCTGTTTTTT
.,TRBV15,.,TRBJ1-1,CATSTRGVITEAFF,TGTGCCACCAGCACGCGGGGGGTGATCACTGAAGCTTTCTTT
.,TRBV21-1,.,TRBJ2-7,CASSKSWTGYEQYF,TGTGCCAGCAGCAAAAGCTGGACAGGCTACGAGCAGTACTTC
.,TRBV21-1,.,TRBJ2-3,CASSKVGGHRTDTQYF,TGTGCCAGCAGCAAAGTTGGGGGACATCGCACAGATACGCAGTATTTT
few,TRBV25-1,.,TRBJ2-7,CASGNYEQYF,TGTGCCAGTGGGAACTACGAGCAGTACTTC
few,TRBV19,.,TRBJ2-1,CASSTGENNEQFF,TGTGCCAGTAGTACAGGGGAGAACAATGAGCAGTTCTTC
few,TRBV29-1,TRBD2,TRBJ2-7,CSVGGLAGDYEQYF,TGCAGCGTTGGGGGACTAGCGGGAGACTACGAGCAGTACTTC
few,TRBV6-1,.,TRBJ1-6,CASHTWTRAVRLPLHF,TGTGCCAGTCATACTTGGACTAGGGCCGTCAGATTACCCCTCCACTTT
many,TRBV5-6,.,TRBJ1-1,CASSWGPGANTEAFF,TGTGCCAGCAGCTGGGGCCCGGGGGCGAACACTGAAGCTTTCTTT
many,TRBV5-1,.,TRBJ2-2,CASSSGRLNTGELFF,TGCGCCAGCAGCTCGGGACGGTTGAACACCGGGGAGCTGTTTTTT
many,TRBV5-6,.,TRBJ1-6,CASSLGPQDSSPLHF,TGTGCCAGCAGCTTGGGACCACAGGATTCTTCACCCCTCCACTTT
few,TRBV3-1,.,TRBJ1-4,CASSPAAKNEKLFF,TGTGCCAGCAGCCCGGCAGCGAAGAATGAAAAACTGTTTTTT
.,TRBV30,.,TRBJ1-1,CAWIRGLGTEAFF,TGTGCCTGGATAAGGGGGTTGGGAACTGAAGCTTTCTTT
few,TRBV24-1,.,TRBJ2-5,CATSDSSLGGRETQYF,TGTGCCACCAGTGACTCTTCCCTGGGGGGGCGAGAGACCCAGTACTTC
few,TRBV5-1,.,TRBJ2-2,CASSRSNWDTGELFF,TGCGCCAGCAGCCGGTCGAACTGGGACACCGGGGAGCTGTTTTTT
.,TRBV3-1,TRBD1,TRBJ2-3,CATSQDSEGGRTDTQYF,TGTGCCACCAGCCAAGATTCGGAAGGGGGCCGGACAGATACGCAGTATTTT
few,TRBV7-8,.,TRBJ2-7,CASRPGLGVSSYEQYF,TGTGCCAGCAGACCTGGGCTAGGAGTAAGCTCCTACGAGCAGTACTTC
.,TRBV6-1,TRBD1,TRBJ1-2,CARDRGHGYTF,TGTGCCAGGGACAGGGGCCATGGCTACACCTTC
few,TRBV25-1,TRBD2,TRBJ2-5,CASSEGGSGRFQETQYF,TGTGCCAGCAGTGAGGGTGGTAGCGGGCGTTTCCAAGAGACCCAGTACTTC
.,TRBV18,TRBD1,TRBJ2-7,CASSPRRQGTLYEQYF,TGTGCCAGCTCACCACGCCGACAGGGGACCCTCTACGAGCAGTACTTC
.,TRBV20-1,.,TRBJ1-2,CSARTGGNGYTF,TGCAGTGCTAGAACCGGGGGGAATGGCTACACCTTC
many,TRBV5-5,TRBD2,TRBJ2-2,CASSPRGDTGELFF,TGTGCCAGCAGCCCCCGGGGGGACACCGGGGAGCTGTTTTTT
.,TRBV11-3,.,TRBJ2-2,CASSLEPQSPTGELFF,TGTGCCAGCAGCTTAGAACCTCAATCCCCCACCGGGGAGCTGTTTTTT
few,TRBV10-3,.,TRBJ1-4,CAISENQGENEKLFF,TGTGCCATCAGTGAAAATCAGGGCGAGAATGAAAAACTGTTTTTT
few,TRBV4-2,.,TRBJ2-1,CASSQASLGFSYNEQFF,TGTGCCAGCAGCCAAGCGTCCTTAGGGTTCTCTTACAATGAGCAGTTCTTC
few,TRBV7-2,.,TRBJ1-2,CASSIRDLNYGYTF,TGTGCCAGCAGCATCAGAGACCTCAACTATGGCTACACCTTC
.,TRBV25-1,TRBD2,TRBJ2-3,CASSRSGGSDTQYF,TGTGCCAGCAGTAGGTCGGGAGGGTCAGATACGCAGTATTTT
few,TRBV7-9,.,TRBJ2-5,CASSGGLETQYF,TGTGCCAGCAGCGGGGGGTTGGAGACCCAGTACTTC
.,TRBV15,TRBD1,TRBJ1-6,CATSRGGQGVYNSALHF,TGTGCCACCAGCAGAGGCGGACAGGGGGTCTATAATTCAGCCCTCCACTTT
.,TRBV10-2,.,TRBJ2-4,CASRDQWNIQYF,TGCGCCAGCAGGGACCAATGGAACATTCAGTACTTC
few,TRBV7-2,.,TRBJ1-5,CASSLYIQKDQHF,TGTGCCAGCAGCTTATACATCCAGAAAGACCAGCATTTT
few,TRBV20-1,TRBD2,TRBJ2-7,CSARVRPRTSGSRNEQYF,TGCAGTGCTAGAGTCCGCCCTCGAACTAGCGGGAGTCGCAACGAGCAGTACTTC
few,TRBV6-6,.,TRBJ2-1,CASSYSFGTGQFF,TGTGCCAGCAGTTACTCGTTCGGGACGGGGCAGTTCTTC
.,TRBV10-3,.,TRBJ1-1,CAISDTGNDWTEAFF,TGTGCCATCAGCGATACAGGGAACGATTGGACTGAAGCTTTCTTT
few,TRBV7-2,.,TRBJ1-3,CASSLVGVRSGNTIYF,TGTGCCAGCAGCTTAGTGGGGGTTAGATCTGGAAACACCATATATTTT
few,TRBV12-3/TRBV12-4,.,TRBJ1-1,CASRADRLMNTEAFF,TGTGCCAGCAGGGCGGACAGACTAATGAACACTGAAGCTTTCTTT
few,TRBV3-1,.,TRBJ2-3,CASSPDYRGTQYF,TGTGCCAGCAGCCCTGACTACCGGGGTACGCAGTATTTT
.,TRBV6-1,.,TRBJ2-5,CASRAPGGQETQYF,TGTGCCAGCAGGGCCCCTGGGGGGCAAGAGACCCAGTACTTC
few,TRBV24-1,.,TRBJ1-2,CATSEGQWVGYTF,TGTGCCACCAGTGAGGGGCAATGGGTTGGCTACACCTTC
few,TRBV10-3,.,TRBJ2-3,CAIRDTDTQYF,TGTGCCATCAGGGATACGGATACGCAGTATTTT
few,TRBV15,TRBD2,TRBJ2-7,CATSRDYNYEQYF,TGTGCCACCAGCCGGGACTACAACTACGAGCAGTACTTC
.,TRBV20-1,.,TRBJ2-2,CSALPGGSNTGELFF,TGCAGTGCCCTGCCTGGAGGCTCGAACACCGGGGAGCTGTTTTTT